This T cell receptor beta chain came from a study of beta chain features in type 1 diabetes. The study, taken as a whole, reports: There was a moderate but significant shortening of TCRB CDR3s in all four CD4+ subsets of Type 1 diabetes patients.

This clone has only a few counts. The antigen is undetermined. Expressed TCRB transcripts were sequenced because the isolated RNA had all been reverse transcribed beforehand. The assay was immunoSEQ multiplex PCR, and TCRdb's table has in-frame clones only and misses some. The data hold some 150,000 clones, with around 9.7% observed a single time. The sequenced material came from central memory CD4+ T cells from blood. The sequence was obtained from a woman aged 25 to 39 with type 1 diabetes.

The CDR3 reads CASIVNTGELFF. CDR3 in DNA: TGTGCCAGCATAGTGAACACCGGGGAGCTGTTTTTT. The chain couples TRBV25-1 to TRBJ2-2; D ambiguous. V was shortened by 7 bases and J by 1 base, with 4 bases between the two germline ends. Germline assignment: CDR1 MGHDK and CDR2 SYGVNS. This CDR3 has 12 residues.